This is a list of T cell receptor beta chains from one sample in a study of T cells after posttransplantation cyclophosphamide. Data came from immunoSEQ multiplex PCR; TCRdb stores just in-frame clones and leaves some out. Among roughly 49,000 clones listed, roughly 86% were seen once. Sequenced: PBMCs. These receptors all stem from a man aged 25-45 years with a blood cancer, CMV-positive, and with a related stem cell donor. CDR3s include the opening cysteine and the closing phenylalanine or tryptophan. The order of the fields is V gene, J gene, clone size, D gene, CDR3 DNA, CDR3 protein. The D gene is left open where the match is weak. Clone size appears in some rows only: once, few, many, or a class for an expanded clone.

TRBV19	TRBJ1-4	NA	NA	TGTGCCAGTAGTCGTGCGGAAAATGAAAAACTGTTTTTT	CASSRAENEKLFF
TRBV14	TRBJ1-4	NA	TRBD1	TGTGCCAGCAGCCAAGATGCAAACGGGACAGTTGCAACTAATGAAAAACTGTTTTTT	CASSQDANGTVATNEKLFF
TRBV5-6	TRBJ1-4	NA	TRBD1	TGTGCCAGCAGCTTGGCCAGACAGGGTGGCGAAAAACTGTTTTTT	CASSLARQGGEKLFF
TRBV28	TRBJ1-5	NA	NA	TGTGCCAGCAATAATAACAGGGCTTTAAGCAATCAGCCCCAGCATTTT	CASNNNRALSNQPQHF
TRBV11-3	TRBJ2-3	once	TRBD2	TGTGCCAGCAGCTTACATGGACTAGCGGGAGGTGGGTCAGATACGCAGTATTTT	CASSLHGLAGGGSDTQYF
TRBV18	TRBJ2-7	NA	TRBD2	TGTGCCAGCTCTCCCGGACTAGCGGGAACATACGAGCAGTACTTC	CASSPGLAGTYEQYF
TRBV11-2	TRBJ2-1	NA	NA	TGTGCCAGCAGCTTAGATCCCAGGGGGGTAAATGAGCAGTTCTTC	CASSLDPRGVNEQFF
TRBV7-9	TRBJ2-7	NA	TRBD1	TGTGCCAGCAGCTTAATCCCCGGGGACAGGTCCTACGAGCAGTACTTC	CASSLIPGDRSYEQYF
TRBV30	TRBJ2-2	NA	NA	TGTGCCTCGATCGCAGTTAAGCGCAAATATTCCGGGGAGCTGTTTTTT	CASIAVKRKYSGELFF
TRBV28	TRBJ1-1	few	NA	TGTGCCAGCAGTTTACCCCACAGGAACACTGAAGCTTTCTTT	CASSLPHRNTEAFF
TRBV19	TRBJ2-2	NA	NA	TGTGCCACCCGGGATTCGTCCAACACCGGGGAGCTGTTTTTT	CATRDSSNTGELFF
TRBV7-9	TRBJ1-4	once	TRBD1	TGTGCCAGCAGCCACATGACAGGGCCCGTTGGAACTAATGAAAAACTGTTTTTT	CASSHMTGPVGTNEKLFF
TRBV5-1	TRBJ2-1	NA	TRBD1	TGCGCCAGCAGCTCAGGGACAGGGACAAATGAGCAGTTCTTC	CASSSGTGTNEQFF
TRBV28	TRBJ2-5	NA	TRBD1	TGTGCCAGCAGGGGACAGGGGAGGGTTTGGAAGACCCAGTACTTC	CASRGQGRVWKTQYF
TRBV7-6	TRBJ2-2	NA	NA	TGTGCCAGCAGCTTAAGGACAGTGACATATGGGAACACCGGGGAGCTGTTTTTT	CASSLRTVTYGNTGELFF
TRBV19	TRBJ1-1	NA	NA	TGTGCCAGTAGTGATGAAGGAGGGTATTCCACTGAAGCTTTCTTT	CASSDEGGYSTEAFF
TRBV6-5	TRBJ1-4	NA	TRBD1	TGTGCCAGCAGTTACTCAGGGGGCCTTGATCAACTGTTTTTT	CASSYSGGLDQLFF
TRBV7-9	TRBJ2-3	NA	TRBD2	TGTGCCAGCAGTCCGAGCGGGAGTGCGGCAGATACGCAGTATTTT	CASSPSGSAADTQYF
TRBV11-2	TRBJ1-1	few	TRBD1	TGTGCCAGCAGCCGGGGGACAGGAGGCACTGAAGCTTTCTTT	CASSRGTGGTEAFF
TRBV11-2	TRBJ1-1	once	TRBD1	TGTGCCAGCAGCTTATCACAGGGGGCATCTACTGAAGCTTTCTTT	CASSLSQGASTEAFF